These 15 T cell receptor beta chains came from one sample sequenced in a study of shared clonotypes between healthy human individuals. Here immunoSEQ multiplex PCR was the method, and the copy in TCRdb shows in-frame clones only, minus some. This repertoire shows under 1,100,000 clones, around 74% found once; its top ten account for around 1.5%. The specimen sequenced was memory CD4+ T cells sorted from blood. The subset denotes: CD45RA-negative fraction. Every receptor here comes from a man aged 18 to 35 in good health.

A remark on this clone: This sample includes further DNA sequences coding for the same CDR3. The rearrangement joins TRBV18 to TRBJ2-3; 10 bases agree with TRBD1. From germline, CDR1 is KGHSH and CDR2 LQKENI. The CDR3 runs to 15 residues. Losses at the gene ends were 2 bases for V and 1 base for J; bases not matched to a gene: 0. This CDR3 is CASSPGQGGTDTQYF. The DNA of the CDR3 is TGTGCCAGCTCACCAGGACAGGGGGGCACAGATACGCAGTATTTT. The variable domain in full, with the rest retrieved from reference TRBV18 and TRBJ2-3, is NAGVMQNPRHLVRRRGQEARLRCSPMKGHSHVYWYRQLPEEGLKFMVYLQKENIIDESGMPKERFSAEFPKEGPSILRIQQVVRGDSAAYFCASSPGQGGTDTQYFGPGTRLTVL.

The chain couples TRBV10-3 to TRBJ1-2; 9 nucleotides match TRBD1. With 0 bases clipped from V and 0 bases from J, the junction kept 11 bases outside the gene matches. The CDR3 extends over 19 amino acids. The V gene's germline CDR1 is ENHRY and CDR2 SYGVKD. The CDR3 region has the DNA TGTGCCATCAGTGAGTCGAGAATACCGGGACAGGGTGCTAACTATGGCTACACCTTC. This gives the protein CAISESRIPGQGANYGYTF.

J is TRBJ2-7 and V is TRBV5-5; 8 bases are a match to TRBD2. The CDR3 covers 15 residues. The V and J ends lost 0 bases and 7 bases, in that order; junction bases with no gene match: 9. Germline CDR1 reads SGHKS; CDR2 reads YYEKEE (reference sequence). The chain's CDR3 is CASSLGKAGAGEQYF. CDR3 DNA sequence: TGTGCCAGCAGCTTGGGAAAAGCGGGAGCGGGGGAGCAGTACTTC. The variable domain in full, with the rest retrieved from reference TRBV5-5 and TRBJ2-7, is DAGVTQSPTHLIKTRGQQVTLRCSPISGHKSVSWYQQVLGQGPQFIFQYYEKEERGRGNFPDRFSARQFPNYSSELNVNALLLGDSALYLCASSLGKAGAGEQYFGPGTRLTVT.

This clone was counted at least ten times. This rearrangement joins TRBV11-3 to TRBJ2-1; 9 nucleotides align to TRBD1. The V segment lost 5 bases and the J segment 2 bases; nucleotides outside the gene matches: 4. The CDR3 has 15 amino acids. Germline assignment: CDR1 SGHNT and CDR2 YENEEA. The CDR3 here is CASSIGTGTYNEQFF. CDR3 nucleotides: TGTGCCAGCAGCATTGGGACAGGGACCTACAATGAGCAGTTCTTC.

This clone was counted between two and nine times. Other nucleotide sequences from this sample produce the same CDR3. The chain has TRBV19 and TRBJ2-1; no clear D. The CDR3 has 13 residues. V was clipped by 1 base and J by 4 bases, with 5 bases between them. Germline lookup yields CDR1 LNHDA and CDR2 SQIVND (reference sequence). CDR3 region: CASSIALYNEQFF. The CDR3 bases are TGTGCCAGTAGTATAGCACTTTACAATGAGCAGTTCTTC.

In this sample, this clone turned up a few times. J is TRBJ2-2 and V is TRBV6-5; 8 bases are shared with TRBD1. The germline V gene encodes CDR1 MNHEY and CDR2 SVGAGI. Trimming removed 8 bases from V and 5 bases from J; junction bases left unmatched: 7. This CDR3 region has 14 residues. CDR3 bases: TGTGCCAGCCTGGACAGGGAAAATACCGGGGAGCTGTTTTTT. Translated: CASLDRENTGELFF.

The rearrangement links TRBV7-6 to TRBJ2-2; 7 bases are shared with TRBD1. The CDR3 length is 16 residues. After removal of 2 bases from V and 3 bases from J, the junction contained 6 bases not matched to a gene. In germline, CDR1 is SGHVS, CDR2 FNYEAQ. The CDR3 nucleotides read TGTGCCAGCAGCTTATCTCTGGGACAGTACACCGGGGAGCTGTTTTTT. Translation gives CASSLSLGQYTGELFF.

This chain links TRBV10-2 with TRBJ2-2, with D perhaps given as TRBD1 or TRBD2 (5 bases each). There are 14 residues in the CDR3. The germline gives CDR1 WSHSY, CDR2 SAAADI. V gave up 3 bases and J gave up 4 bases, with 9 bases separating them. CDR3 in DNA: TGCGCCAGCAGTGACCCAGGGACCACCGGGGAGCTGTTTTTT. It codes for CASSDPGTTGELFF.

This chain's CDR3 is CASRAGNQPQHF. DNA of the CDR3: TGTGCCAGCAGGGCGGGGAATCAGCCCCAGCATTTT. The gene calls are TRBV6-1 and TRBJ1-5; unclear D gene. CDR3 size: 12 residues. Between the trimmed V and J ends, which lost 6 bases and 4 bases, there was a span of 7 bases. Germline V gene lookup returns CDR1 MNHNS and CDR2 SASEGT.

To note about this clone: This specimen includes other DNA sequences encoding the same CDR3. This chain joins TRBV5-1 and TRBJ2-2, with 8 bases lining up with TRBD2. Germline CDR1 reads SGHRS; CDR2 reads YFSETQ. Trimming took 2 bases from V and 5 from J; bases not matched to a gene: 2. CDR3 size: 14 residues. The CDR3 spells CASSLPSGTGELFF. CDR3 sequence (DNA): TGCGCCAGCAGCTTACCTAGCGGGACCGGGGAGCTGTTTTTT.

The chain is built from TRBV18 and TRBJ2-7; D may match TRBD1 or TRBD2 (5 bases each). This CDR3 contains 14 residues. Germline CDR1 reads KGHSH; CDR2 reads LQKENI. Between the trimmed V and J ends, which lost 2 bases and 2 bases, there was a span of 10 bases. For the CDR3, the DNA is TGTGCCAGCTCACCAGGGGGTTTGGCCTACGAGCAGTACTTC. It codes for CASSPGGLAYEQYF.

The chain uses TRBV5-1 and TRBJ2-5; 16 bases fit TRBD2. V lost 3 bases to trimming and J lost 5 bases; unmatched junction nucleotides: 10. Germline V gene data show CDR1 as SGHRS and CDR2 as YFSETQ. The CDR3 consists of 18 residues. The CDR3 loop reads CASSWGTSGRASMETQYF. For the CDR3, the DNA is TGCGCCAGCAGCTGGGGGACTAGCGGGAGGGCCTCCATGGAGACCCAGTACTTC.

This chain joins TRBV6-1 and TRBJ2-1; either TRBD1 or TRBD2 may supply D (6 bases each). The V gene's germline CDR1 is MNHNS and CDR2 SASEGT. Deletions cut 6 bases from V and 6 bases from J, with 18 bases between. This CDR3 contains 15 residues. CDR3 sequence reads: CASRYGGPLTNEQFF. Here the CDR3 DNA reads TGTGCCAGCAGGTATGGGGGGCCATTGACCAATGAGCAGTTCTTC.

The chain joins TRBV2 to TRBJ1-2, with 12 bases fitting TRBD1. The germline CDR1 and CDR2 sequences are SNHLY and FYNNEI. This CDR3 spans 14 amino acids. V shed 4 bases, J shed 4 bases, and the junction held 1 base outside the gene matches. The DNA of the CDR3 is TGTGCCAGCAGTGGGGACAGGGGGCCCTATGGCTACACCTTC. This sequence encodes CASSGDRGPYGYTF.

This clone was seen repeatedly, ten times or more. This chain uses TRBV5-4 with TRBJ2-3, with D possibly matching TRBD2 (6 bases). The CDR3 contains 16 residues. The germline V and J ends were trimmed by 4 bases and 0 bases, with 15 bases remaining between them. Germline V gives CDR1 SGHNT, CDR2 YYREEE (reference sequence). CDR3 residues: CASSMGLFSSTDTQYF. CDR3 sequence (DNA): TGTGCCAGCAGCATGGGACTTTTCTCTAGCACAGATACGCAGTATTTT.